Shown below are 25 T cell receptor beta chains from a single sample sequenced in a study of blood T cell repertoires in COVID-19. TCRdb's copy holds only in-frame clones and misses some; the assay was immunoSEQ multiplex PCR. Here the sample spans about 46,000 clones, approximately 83% being singletons. What was sequenced was peripheral blood. These receptors all come from a human donor in a cohort sampled during active COVID-19. The donor label of this sample is uncertain.

CDR3 nucleotides: TGTGCCAGCAGCCTGGGACTAGCGGGGGGTATATACGAGCAGTACTTC. Protein product: CASSLGLAGGIYEQYF. The chain couples TRBV7-2 to TRBJ2-7, with 15 bases that match TRBD2. Germline lookup yields CDR1 SGHTA and CDR2 FQGNSA. The CDR3 runs 16 residues. Trimming removed 5 bases from V and 4 bases from J; junction bases left unmatched: 6. The complete variable domain, with remaining parts taken from reference TRBV7-2 and TRBJ2-7, reads GAGVSQSPSNKVTEKGKDVELRCDPISGHTALYWYRQSLGQGLEFLIYFQGNSAPDKSGLPSDRFSAERTGGSVSTLTIQRTQQEDSAVYLCASSLGLAGGIYEQYFGPGTRLTVT.

The genes are TRBV5-1 and TRBJ1-2; 11 bases are shared with TRBD1. The CDR3 covers 15 residues. CDR1 is SGHRS and CDR2 is YFSETQ in the germline V gene. Trimming took 0 bases from V and 2 from J; bases not matched to a gene: 0. The CDR3 is CASSLGDRGNYGYTF. CDR3 nucleotides: TGCGCCAGCAGCTTGGGGGACAGGGGGAACTATGGCTACACCTTC.

The rearrangement uses TRBV7-8 and TRBJ1-2; no clear D. Germline V gives CDR1 SGHVS, CDR2 FQNEAQ. Deletions cut 5 bases from V and 0 bases from J, with 16 bases between. The CDR3 is made up of 16 amino acids. The CDR3 protein is CASSVMGRGTNYGYTF. The CDR3 coding sequence is TGTGCCAGCAGCGTCATGGGCCGGGGAACTAACTATGGCTACACCTTC.

The chain links TRBV14 to TRBJ2-7; 8 bases are a match to TRBD1. Germline assignment: CDR1 SGHDN and CDR2 FVKESK. The CDR3 totals 15 residues. V shed 4 bases and J 6 bases; nucleotides not matched to a gene: 11. The CDR3: CASSPSWGQEGEQYF. The CDR3 bases are TGTGCCAGCAGCCCAAGCTGGGGACAGGAGGGCGAGCAGTACTTC. Supplemented by reference TRBV14 and TRBJ2-7, the full variable domain reads EAGVTQFPSHSVIEKGQTVTLRCDPISGHDNLYWYRRVMGKEIKFLLHFVKESKQDESGMPNNRFLAERTGGTYSTLKVQPAELEDSGVYFCASSPSWGQEGEQYFGPGTRLTVT.

The DNA for the CDR3 is TGTGCCAGCAGCGCAAGTCGGGACAGAAATTCACCCCTCCACTTT. Translation: CASSASRDRNSPLHF. V and J are TRBV7-8 and TRBJ1-6; 7 bases map to TRBD1. Germline CDR1 is SGHVS and CDR2 is FQNEAQ. The CDR3 covers 15 residues. J lost 7 bases, V lost 5 bases, and 8 bases had no gene match.

This chain uses TRBV19 with TRBJ1-2; weak D call: TRBD1 (5 bases). The CDR3 is 14 amino acids. The germline V gene has CDR1 LNHDA and CDR2 SQIVND (reference sequence). V dropped 11 bases and J dropped 4 bases, with 20 bases sitting between them. The CDR3 is CAASGGQGIYGYTF. The DNA of the CDR3 is TGTGCCGCCTCCGGAGGGCAGGGTATCTATGGCTACACCTTC.

The chain recombines TRBV11-2 with TRBJ1-1, with unresolved D. The germline V gene has CDR1 SGHAT and CDR2 FQNNGV. V lost 1 base to trimming and J lost 10 bases, with 10 bases between them. CDR3 length equals 12 residues. CDR3 nucleotides: TGTGCCAGCAGCTTAGGCGGGGATGGAGCTTTCTTT. It codes for CASSLGGDGAFF.

The V call is TRBV6-5, the J call TRBJ1-6; D call uncertain. This CDR3 spans 13 amino acids. The V end lost 6 bases, the J end lost 9 bases, and 12 bases lay between the germline ends. Germline CDR1 MNHEY, CDR2 SVGAGI. The CDR3 DNA reads TGTGCCAGCAGAACACCTCGGGGTTCACCCCTCCACTTT. Its translation is CASRTPRGSPLHF.

The chain combines TRBV3-1 (or the pseudogene TRBV3-2) with TRBJ2-3, with 8 bases aligning to TRBD2. V lost 2 bases to trimming and J lost 5 bases; unmatched junction nucleotides: 3. CDR3 length: 14 amino acids. The V gene's germline CDR1 is LGHDT and CDR2 YNNKEL (reference sequence). Here the CDR3 reads CASSQRGGRDTQYF. The CDR3 DNA reads as TGTGCCAGCAGCCAACGCGGGGGGAGAGATACGCAGTATTTT.

The gene calls are TRBV9 and TRBJ2-1; 8 bases fit TRBD2. CDR1 is SGDLS, CDR2 YYNGEE, per germline. The J segment lost 8 bases and the V segment lost 2 bases, leaving 9 bases of the junction unmatched. The CDR3 has 15 amino acids. The CDR3 sequence is CASSVDRGGSYEQFF. The DNA for the CDR3 is TGTGCCAGCAGCGTGGATCGGGGGGGCTCCTATGAGCAGTTCTTC.

This clone is a singleton in its sample. This chain links TRBV6-5 with TRBJ1-5, with 9 nucleotides matching TRBD1. Germline lookup yields CDR1 MNHEY and CDR2 SVGAGI. The CDR3 spans 14 residues. With 5 bases clipped from V and 5 bases from J, the junction kept 4 bases outside the gene matches. CDR3 amino acids: CASSKGQGHQPQHF. As DNA, the CDR3 is TGTGCCAGCAGTAAGGGACAGGGTCATCAGCCCCAGCATTTT.

This clone turned up a few times. The gene calls are TRBV2 and TRBJ1-2, with 8 bases that match TRBD1. V gave up 0 bases and J gave up 4 bases; unmatched junction bases: 7. Germline V gene sequence: CDR1 SNHLY, CDR2 FYNNEI. The CDR3 consists of 16 residues. CDR3 DNA sequence: TGTGCCAGCAGTGAAGCAATAGGACAGGGTAGCTATGGCTACACCTTC. It codes for CASSEAIGQGSYGYTF.

The chain employs TRBV6-6 and TRBJ2-1; weak D call: TRBD2 (6 bases). This CDR3 spans 16 amino acids. Trimming stripped 0 bases from V and 1 base from J, with 10 bases between. Germline CDR1 reads MNHNY; CDR2 reads SVGAGI (reference sequence). The CDR3 DNA follows: TGTGCCAGCAGTTACTCAGGCGGGGCTTCCTACAATGAGCAGTTCTTC. Amino acids: CASSYSGGASYNEQFF.

V usage is TRBV18 and J usage is TRBJ2-3; 9 bases are a match to TRBD2. J gave up 2 bases and V 1 base, and 4 bases lay outside the gene matches. The CDR3 spans 16 residues. In germline, CDR1 is KGHSH, CDR2 LQKENI. The CDR3 DNA is TGTGCCAGCTCACCACGGGTAGCGGGGGTCACAGATACGCAGTATTTT. Amino acids: CASSPRVAGVTDTQYF. The whole variable domain, filled in from reference TRBV18 and TRBJ2-3, reads NAGVMQNPRHLVRRRGQEARLRCSPMKGHSHVYWYRQLPEEGLKFMVYLQKENIIDESGMPKERFSAEFPKEGPSILRIQQVVRGDSAAYFCASSPRVAGVTDTQYFGPGTRLTVL.

The V and J genes are TRBV21-1 and TRBJ2-1; the tabulated D call, TRBD1, remains unverified against the DNA. TRBV21-1 is flagged as a pseudogene. The length of the CDR3 is 12 residues. The CDR3 region is CGQEILGNEQFF. DNA of the CDR3: TGTGGACAGGAAATTCTTGGGAATGAGCAGTTCTTC.

J is TRBJ2-2 and V is TRBV5-8; 10 bases agree with TRBD1. This CDR3 comprises 16 residues. CDR1 and CDR2 from the germline V gene are SGHTS and YDEGEE. The V gene end was trimmed by 4 bases and the J gene end by 0 bases; junction bases not matched to a gene: 3. CDR3 coding DNA: TGTGCCAGCAGCCCCGGGACAGGGGCGAACACCGGGGAGCTGTTTTTT. Its protein is CASSPGTGANTGELFF.

This rearrangement joins TRBV29-1 to TRBJ1-1; D is unresolved. The germline CDR1 and CDR2 sequences are SQVTM and ANQGSEA. The CDR3 totals 12 residues. The V end lost 7 bases, the J end lost 6 bases, and 15 bases lay between the germline ends. DNA of the CDR3: TGCAGCGCCTGGTTGCCGAGAGCTGAAGCTTTCTTT. It codes for CSAWLPRAEAFF.

The chain uses TRBV18 and TRBJ2-2; D gene ambiguous. The V end was cut by 7 bases, the J end by 1 base, with 10 bases between. The CDR3 is made up of 14 amino acids. The germline CDR1 and CDR2 sequences are KGHSH and LQKENI. The CDR3 DNA follows: TGTGCCAGCTTCCTTTCCCGGAACACCGGGGAGCTGTTTTTT. Its translation: CASFLSRNTGELFF.

V is TRBV27 and J is TRBJ1-4, with D possibly TRBD1 on 6 matching bases. Trimming stripped 8 bases from V and 1 base from J, with 17 bases between. The CDR3 length is 16 residues. In germline, CDR1 is MNHEY, CDR2 SMNVEV (reference sequence). CDR3 region: CASGPQGFGTNEKLFF. The CDR3, as DNA: TGTGCCAGCGGCCCACAGGGTTTTGGAACTAATGAAAAACTGTTTTTT.

The rearrangement uses TRBV28 and TRBJ1-2, with D unresolved. The CDR3 sequence is 13 residues long. With 8 bases removed from V and 2 bases from J, the gap between germline ends came to 12 bases. The germline V gene encodes CDR1 MDHEN and CDR2 SYDVKM. CDR3 amino acids: CASLSESNYGYTF. CDR3 sequence (DNA): TGTGCCAGCCTCAGCGAATCCAACTATGGCTACACCTTC.

In this sample, this clone turned up once. This chain connects TRBV13 to TRBJ2-5; a possible D gene is TRBD1 (6 bases). V dropped 5 bases and J dropped 4 bases, with 20 bases sitting between them. Germline assignment: CDR1 PRHDT and CDR2 FYEKMQ (reference sequence). This CDR3 comprises 16 residues. CDR3 sequence reads: CASSPTTGLLGETQYF. In nucleotides, the CDR3 is TGTGCCAGCAGCCCAACCACAGGGCTTTTGGGAGAGACCCAGTACTTC.

This rearrangement joins TRBV9 to TRBJ2-5, with a tentative D call TRBD2 (6 bases). CDR1 and CDR2 (germline): SGDLS, YYNGEE. The CDR3 loop spans 13 amino acids. Trimming cost V 2 bases and J 5 bases, with 10 bases left between them. In DNA form, the CDR3 reads TGTGCCAGCAGCGTCGGGACTCAGGAGACCCAGTACTTC. Protein: CASSVGTQETQYF.

V and J are TRBV10-3 and TRBJ1-2; 8 nucleotides agree with TRBD1. Germline trimming cut 8 bases from V and 5 bases from J; bases unmatched to any gene: 7. The CDR3 spans 13 residues. Germline V lookup: CDR1 ENHRY, CDR2 SYGVKD. In DNA, the CDR3 is TGTGCCATCCCAGACAGGGGAGGTTATGGCTACACCTTC. As protein: CAIPDRGGYGYTF.

The chain is built from TRBV2 and TRBJ2-3, with 10 bases that match TRBD1. CDR3 size: 14 residues. Germline V gene lookup returns CDR1 SNHLY and CDR2 FYNNEI. V lost 8 bases to trimming and J lost 5 bases; unmatched junction nucleotides: 7. CDR3 region: CASGKDRGRDTQYF. CDR3 DNA: TGTGCCAGCGGGAAGGACAGGGGGAGAGATACGCAGTATTTT.

This chain uses TRBV5-8 with TRBJ2-2; D not certain. V was cut by 3 bases and J by 3 bases, with 6 bases left in between. The CDR3 totals 13 residues. Germline V gene data show CDR1 as SGHTS and CDR2 as YDEGEE. The CDR3 spells CASSSDYTGELFF. The CDR3 region has the DNA TGTGCCAGCAGCTCTGACTACACCGGGGAGCTGTTTTTT.